This entry lists 27 T cell receptor beta chains sequenced from one sample in a study of blood T cell repertoires in COVID-19. Assay: immunoSEQ multiplex PCR; the TCRdb copy retains only in-frame clones and omits some. The sample includes around 110,000 clones, around four fifths of them seen just once. The sequencing input was peripheral blood. These TCRs come from a man aged 55 to 69 with active or convalescent COVID-19.

The chain uses TRBV27 and TRBJ2-3, with D possibly matching TRBD2 (5 bases). CDR1 MNHEY and CDR2 SMNVEV come from the germline V gene (reference sequence). This CDR3 comprises 13 residues. The ends were cut back, 10 bases at V and 6 bases at J, with 17 bases in the middle. The CDR3 DNA sequence: TGTGCCACCAACAGAGGGCGTTCGGATACGCAGTATTTT. Residues: CATNRGRSDTQYF.

This chain joins TRBV10-3 and TRBJ2-3, with 11 bases lining up with TRBD2. CDR1 is ENHRY, CDR2 SYGVKD, per germline. The V gene end was trimmed by 0 bases and the J gene end by 3 bases; junction bases not matched to a gene: 5. The CDR3 length is 17 residues. The CDR3 DNA sequence: TGTGCCATCAGTGAGTCGAGTAGCGGGAGGGGTACAGATACGCAGTATTTT. Translation gives CAISESSSGRGTDTQYF.

This chain connects TRBV6-4 to TRBJ1-1; D is unresolved. The germline V gene encodes CDR1 MRHNA and CDR2 SNTAGT. The V end lost 5 bases, the J end lost 3 bases, and 10 bases lay between the germline ends. The CDR3 is made up of 13 amino acids. The CDR3 region has the DNA TGTGCCAGCAGTACCGACACCTACACTGAAGCTTTCTTT. Its protein product is CASSTDTYTEAFF.

This chain connects TRBV6-6 to TRBJ2-7, with 9 bases lining up with TRBD2. The V gene's germline CDR1 is MNHNY and CDR2 SVGAGI (reference sequence). There are 15 residues in the CDR3. V was clipped by 5 bases and J by 0 bases; unmatched bases: 5. CDR3 loop: CASSPYSGSSYEQYF. Written as DNA, the CDR3 is TGTGCCAGCAGTCCGTATAGCGGGAGCTCCTACGAGCAGTACTTC.

The chain employs TRBV7-2 and TRBJ1-5; 8 bases match TRBD1. Germline CDR1 reads SGHTA; CDR2 reads FQGNSA. The V segment lost 5 bases and the J segment 3 bases; nucleotides outside the gene matches: 9. This CDR3 has 16 amino acids. In nucleotides, the CDR3 is TGTGCCAGCAGCCCCGAGACAGGGGCTAACAATCAGCCCCAGCATTTT. Encoded protein: CASSPETGANNQPQHF.

V and J are TRBV4-1 and TRBJ2-2, with 7 bases that match TRBD1. The CDR3 is 19 amino acids. The germline CDR1 and CDR2 sequences are MGHRA and YSYEKL. Trimming at V came to 0 bases and at J to 0 bases, leaving 10 bases not matched to a gene. The CDR3 DNA sequence: TGCGCCAGCAGCCAAGATAGTCCGACAGGGTTCGCGAACACCGGGGAGCTGTTTTTT. Translating gives CASSQDSPTGFANTGELFF.

The genes are TRBV5-5 and TRBJ1-2; tentatively, D is TRBD1 (5 bases). The CDR3 loop spans 14 amino acids. Trimming removed 4 bases from V and 2 bases from J, with 12 bases in between. The germline V gene encodes CDR1 SGHKS and CDR2 YYEKEE (reference sequence). The CDR3 DNA sequence: TGTGCCAGCAGCCCAGGGTTTAGGAACTATGGCTACACCTTC. It is translated as CASSPGFRNYGYTF.

As for this clone: At one end the junction does not follow the germline gene, possibly because of a read error. This rearrangement joins TRBV4-3 to TRBJ2-1; D remains ambiguous. Germline V gene lookup returns CDR1 LGHNA and CDR2 YSLEER. CDR3 size: 15 residues. The CDR3: CASSEDRSSYNEQFF. The CDR3, as DNA: TGCGCCAGCAGCGAAGACCGGAGCTCCTACAATGAGCAGTTCTTC.

CDR3 DNA sequence: TGTGCCAGCAGCTTAGGTGGGACAGAGAAAACTGAAGCTTTCTTT. Its translation is CASSLGGTEKTEAFF. This chain uses TRBV11-1 with TRBJ1-1; 7 bases match TRBD1. This CDR3 spans 15 amino acids. After removal of 1 base from V and 5 bases from J, the junction contained 7 bases not matched to a gene. Germline V lookup: CDR1 SGHAT, CDR2 FQDESV (reference sequence).

The CDR3 nucleotides are TGTGCCAGCTCACCAGAGCGTAACTCCTACGAGCAGTACTTC. Residues: CASSPERNSYEQYF. The rearrangement links TRBV18 to TRBJ2-7; D is undetermined. Trimming took 2 bases from V and 0 from J, leaving 8 bases between them. The germline V gene encodes CDR1 KGHSH and CDR2 LQKENI. The CDR3 covers 14 residues.

CDR3 in DNA: TGCGCCAGCAGCCAAGTTTACCGGGGGGGGCAAGAGACCCAGTACTTC. Translated, it gives CASSQVYRGGQETQYF. This chain joins TRBV4-3 and TRBJ2-5; 8 bases are a match to TRBD2. The V gene end was trimmed by 1 base and the J gene end by 2 bases; junction bases not matched to a gene: 6. Germline-derived CDR1 and CDR2 are LGHNA and YSLEER. The CDR3 consists of 16 residues.

The chain employs TRBV5-4 and TRBJ2-7, with 12 bases identical to TRBD2. The CDR3 is made up of 15 amino acids. Germline V gene lookup returns CDR1 SGHNT and CDR2 YYREEE (reference sequence). After removal of 4 bases from V and 2 bases from J, the junction contained 4 bases not matched to a gene. CDR3 sequence reads: CASSRGLAGTYEQYF. In nucleotides, the CDR3 is TGTGCCAGCAGCCGTGGACTAGCGGGAACCTACGAGCAGTACTTC.

The V call is TRBV11-1, the J call TRBJ2-7; possible D gene TRBD1, 5 bases. In germline, CDR1 is SGHAT, CDR2 FQDESV (reference sequence). The CDR3 runs to 13 residues. V gave up 1 base and J gave up 2 bases, with 6 bases separating them. CDR3 sequence (DNA): TGTGCCAGCAGCTTAGACAGGCCCTACGAGCAGTACTTC. Its protein is CASSLDRPYEQYF.

The chain employs TRBV5-4 and TRBJ2-5; 16 nucleotides agree with TRBD2. Unmatched junction bases numbered 7, after V lost 8 bases and J lost 9 bases. CDR1 and CDR2 (germline): SGHNT, YYREEE (reference sequence). CDR3 size: 14 residues. This chain's CDR3 is CASSGLAGGGAQYF. CDR3 nucleotide sequence: TGTGCCAGTTCGGGACTAGCGGGAGGGGGCGCCCAGTACTTC.

The J gene is TRBJ1-1, the V gene TRBV27, with TRBD1 matching over 8 bases. This CDR3 contains 13 residues. Germline loops: CDR1 MNHEY, CDR2 SMNVEV (reference sequence). V was pared by 6 bases and J by 4 bases, with 4 bases of the junction left unmatched. In nucleotides, the CDR3 is TGTGCCAGCAGACAGGGGGGGGTCACTGAAGCTTTCTTT. This codes for CASRQGGVTEAFF.

The genes are TRBV4-2 and TRBJ2-1, with D possibly matching TRBD2 (7 bases). With 8 bases removed from V and 7 bases from J, the gap between germline ends came to 15 bases. The CDR3 is 13 residues long. Germline CDR1 LGHNA, CDR2 YNFKEQ. CDR3 coding DNA: TGTGCCAGCGGGAGGGGGGGGGTGAATGAGCAGTTCTTC. Translating gives CASGRGGVNEQFF.

This clone was seen a handful of times. The gene calls are TRBV7-9 and TRBJ2-3; D is undetermined. V lost 5 bases and J lost 0, with 6 bases in between. CDR3 length equals 13 residues. CDR1 is SEHNR and CDR2 is FQNEAQ in the germline V gene (reference sequence). The chain's CDR3 is CASSSASTDTQYF. Written as DNA, the CDR3 is TGTGCCAGCAGCAGCGCTAGCACAGATACGCAGTATTTT.

The V gene is TRBV11-2, the J gene TRBJ2-3, with D uncertain. V lost 4 bases, J lost 3 bases, and 8 bases lay in between. The germline V gene has CDR1 SGHAT and CDR2 FQNNGV. The length of the CDR3 is 13 residues. The CDR3 sequence: CASSSSETDTQYF. In DNA form, the CDR3 reads TGTGCCAGCAGCTCGTCCGAGACAGATACGCAGTATTTT.

The chain couples TRBV3-1 (or the pseudogene TRBV3-2) to TRBJ2-3; 8 bases map to TRBD2. The germline CDR1 and CDR2 sequences are LGHDT and YNNKEL (reference sequence). V trimming: 5 bases; J trimming: 1 base; junction bases outside the gene matches: 5. The CDR3 runs 15 residues. DNA of the CDR3: TGTGCCAGCAGCAACCAAGCGGGAGGCACAGATACGCAGTATTTT. Translating gives CASSNQAGGTDTQYF.

The sample holds a few counts of this clone. The chain has TRBV24-1 and TRBJ1-5, with 10 bases that match TRBD1. J was trimmed by 0 bases and V by 6 bases; bases with no gene match: 7. There are 17 residues in the CDR3. The germline V gene has CDR1 KGHDR and CDR2 SFDVKD. The CDR3 DNA is TGTGCCACCAGTTCCGGGACAGGGGCTAATAGCAATCAGCCCCAGCATTTT. It translates to CATSSGTGANSNQPQHF.

The genes are TRBV4-1 and TRBJ1-2, with TRBD1 matching 9 bases. The germline V gene has CDR1 MGHRA and CDR2 YSYEKL. V shed 4 bases, J shed 5 bases, and the junction held 5 bases outside the gene matches. CDR3 size: 14 residues. The CDR3 DNA reads as TGCGCCAGCAGCCCCGGGACAGGGACATATGGCTACACCTTC. Translated, it gives CASSPGTGTYGYTF.

The V call is TRBV5-4, the J call TRBJ1-2, with a tentative D call TRBD1 (6 bases). Germline lookup yields CDR1 SGHNT and CDR2 YYREEE (reference sequence). The CDR3 is 15 amino acids. Trimming pared 2 bases from V and 8 bases from J, leaving 19 bases between. The CDR3 loop reads CASSLPRGAFGGYTF. The CDR3, as DNA: TGTGCCAGCAGCTTACCTCGGGGGGCCTTCGGGGGCTACACCTTC.

This clone occurred a few times. The rearrangement joins TRBV11-2 to TRBJ2-7, with D maybe TRBD1 (6 bases). Trimming shortened V by 2 bases and J by 5 bases, and 13 bases separated the two germline ends. Germline V gene lookup returns CDR1 SGHAT and CDR2 FQNNGV. This CDR3 has 14 amino acids. CDR3 sequence reads: CASSLNREGDEQYF. The CDR3 DNA reads TGTGCCAGCAGCTTAAACAGGGAAGGAGACGAGCAGTACTTC. Together with reference TRBV11-2 and TRBJ2-7, the CDR3 gives the full variable domain: EAGVAQSPRYKIIEKRQSVAFWCNPISGHATLYWYQQILGQGPKLLIQFQNNGVVDDSQLPKDRFSAERLKGVDSTLKIQPAKLEDSAVYLCASSLNREGDEQYFGPGTRLTVT.

The chain uses TRBV21-1 and TRBJ2-5; the tabulated D call, TRBD2, remains unverified against the DNA. TRBV21-1 is flagged as a pseudogene. CDR3 length equals 23 residues. In DNA form, the CDR3 reads TGTGCCAGCAGCGCGCAACCGGGGACCCGAGGACTCGAGCGGGAGGGCCCTCAGGAGACCCAGTACTTC. Translated: CASSAQPGTRGLEREGPQETQYF.

The CDR3 nucleotides are TGCGCCAGCAGCTTGGGACAGGGGACCGGGGAGCTGTTTTTT. This encodes CASSLGQGTGELFF. J is TRBJ2-2 and V is TRBV5-1, with 8 bases fitting TRBD1. The CDR3 extends over 14 amino acids. J gave up 5 bases and V 0 bases, and 0 bases lay outside the gene matches. Looked up from germline, CDR1 is SGHRS and CDR2 is YFSETQ.

This clone was picked up one time. The genes are TRBV7-9 and TRBJ2-5; D gene unclear. The germline V gene has CDR1 SEHNR and CDR2 FQNEAQ (reference sequence). This CDR3 region has 15 residues. The V gene lost 5 bases and the J gene lost 7 bases, with 20 bases spanning the gap. The chain's CDR3 is CASSLGPGALGTQYF. The DNA of the CDR3 is TGTGCCAGCAGCCTTGGCCCAGGCGCCCTGGGGACCCAGTACTTC.

This sequence joins TRBV7-6 and TRBJ2-7; 7 nucleotides line up with TRBD1. Looked up from germline, CDR1 is SGHVS and CDR2 is FNYEAQ. The CDR3 runs 15 residues. J gave up 3 bases and V 5 bases, and 10 bases lay outside the gene matches. The CDR3 DNA reads TGTGCCAGCAGCCGGACGACAGGGTCTGGCTACGAGCAGTACTTC. It yields the protein CASSRTTGSGYEQYF.